The source of this T cell receptor (beta chain) is a study of response to subunit inactivated influenza vaccine. Study-wide results and caveats: Few new T cells, the authors suggested, are recruited by each seasonal influenza vaccination.

This clonotype was recorded a few times. What it binds is unknown. The V gene end was trimmed by 1 base and the J gene end by 4 bases; junction bases not matched to a gene: 6. Looked up from germline, CDR1 is LNHNV and CDR2 is YYDKDF (reference sequence). CDR3 length equals 15 residues. Using its own MiXCR run on the RT-PCR reads, TCRdb lists one record per CDR3 protein. Of approximately 490,000 distinct CDR3 sequences listed, roughly 7.9% are singletons. The genes are TRBV15 and TRBJ2-7; TRBD2 agrees at 8 bases. This clonotype originated in a man aged 45-69 years who received an inactivated influenza vaccine. The sample was PBMCs from blood, taken less than 30 months after vaccination. The CDR3 bases are TGTGCCACCAGCAGAGTCGGGACTAGGGAGTACGAGCAGTACTTC. Amino acids: CATSRVGTREYEQYF. The variable domain in full, completed from reference TRBV15 and TRBJ2-7, reads DAMVIQNPRYQVTQFGKPVTLSCSQTLNHNVMYWYQQKSSQAPKLLFHYYDKDFNNEADTPDNFQSRRPNTSFCFLDIRSPGLGDTAMYLCATSRVGTREYEQYFGPGTRLTVT.